This T cell receptor (beta chain) is from a study of T cells in women clearing cervical HPV infection. Study context: Controls' single incident HPV16 infection cleared within 12 months without precancer. Blood came at first lesion visit for cases, post-clearance for controls. Cases' blood sampling followed lesion detection by median around 23 weeks (90 to 200).

For this clone: Its antigen is currently unknown. The read halts 3 residues ahead of the CDR3 end, with the missing end drawn from the germline J gene.

Regarding the study as a whole: Each sample's T-cell count was unknown, possibly confounding richness.

Only in-frame clones appear in the TCRdb table, and some are missing; sequencing was by immunoSEQ multiplex PCR. The sample yields over 25,000 clones, of which the top ten take up roughly 16%. Germline CDR1 is GTSNPN and CDR2 is SVGIG (reference sequence). There are 14 residues in the CDR3. The sequenced sample was blood buffy coat. The chain uses TRBV30 and TRBJ2-3; D may be TRBD2 (7 bases). The origin of this receptor is a woman between 18 and 70 years old with a cervical HPV16 infection that either progressed to CIN3+ or cleared (not recorded which). The DNA read from the CDR3 is TGTGCCTGGAGGGGGGGGGCCAGCAATCAGCCG. Translating gives CAWRGGASNQP. The entire CDR3 sequence reads CAWRGGASNQPQYF.